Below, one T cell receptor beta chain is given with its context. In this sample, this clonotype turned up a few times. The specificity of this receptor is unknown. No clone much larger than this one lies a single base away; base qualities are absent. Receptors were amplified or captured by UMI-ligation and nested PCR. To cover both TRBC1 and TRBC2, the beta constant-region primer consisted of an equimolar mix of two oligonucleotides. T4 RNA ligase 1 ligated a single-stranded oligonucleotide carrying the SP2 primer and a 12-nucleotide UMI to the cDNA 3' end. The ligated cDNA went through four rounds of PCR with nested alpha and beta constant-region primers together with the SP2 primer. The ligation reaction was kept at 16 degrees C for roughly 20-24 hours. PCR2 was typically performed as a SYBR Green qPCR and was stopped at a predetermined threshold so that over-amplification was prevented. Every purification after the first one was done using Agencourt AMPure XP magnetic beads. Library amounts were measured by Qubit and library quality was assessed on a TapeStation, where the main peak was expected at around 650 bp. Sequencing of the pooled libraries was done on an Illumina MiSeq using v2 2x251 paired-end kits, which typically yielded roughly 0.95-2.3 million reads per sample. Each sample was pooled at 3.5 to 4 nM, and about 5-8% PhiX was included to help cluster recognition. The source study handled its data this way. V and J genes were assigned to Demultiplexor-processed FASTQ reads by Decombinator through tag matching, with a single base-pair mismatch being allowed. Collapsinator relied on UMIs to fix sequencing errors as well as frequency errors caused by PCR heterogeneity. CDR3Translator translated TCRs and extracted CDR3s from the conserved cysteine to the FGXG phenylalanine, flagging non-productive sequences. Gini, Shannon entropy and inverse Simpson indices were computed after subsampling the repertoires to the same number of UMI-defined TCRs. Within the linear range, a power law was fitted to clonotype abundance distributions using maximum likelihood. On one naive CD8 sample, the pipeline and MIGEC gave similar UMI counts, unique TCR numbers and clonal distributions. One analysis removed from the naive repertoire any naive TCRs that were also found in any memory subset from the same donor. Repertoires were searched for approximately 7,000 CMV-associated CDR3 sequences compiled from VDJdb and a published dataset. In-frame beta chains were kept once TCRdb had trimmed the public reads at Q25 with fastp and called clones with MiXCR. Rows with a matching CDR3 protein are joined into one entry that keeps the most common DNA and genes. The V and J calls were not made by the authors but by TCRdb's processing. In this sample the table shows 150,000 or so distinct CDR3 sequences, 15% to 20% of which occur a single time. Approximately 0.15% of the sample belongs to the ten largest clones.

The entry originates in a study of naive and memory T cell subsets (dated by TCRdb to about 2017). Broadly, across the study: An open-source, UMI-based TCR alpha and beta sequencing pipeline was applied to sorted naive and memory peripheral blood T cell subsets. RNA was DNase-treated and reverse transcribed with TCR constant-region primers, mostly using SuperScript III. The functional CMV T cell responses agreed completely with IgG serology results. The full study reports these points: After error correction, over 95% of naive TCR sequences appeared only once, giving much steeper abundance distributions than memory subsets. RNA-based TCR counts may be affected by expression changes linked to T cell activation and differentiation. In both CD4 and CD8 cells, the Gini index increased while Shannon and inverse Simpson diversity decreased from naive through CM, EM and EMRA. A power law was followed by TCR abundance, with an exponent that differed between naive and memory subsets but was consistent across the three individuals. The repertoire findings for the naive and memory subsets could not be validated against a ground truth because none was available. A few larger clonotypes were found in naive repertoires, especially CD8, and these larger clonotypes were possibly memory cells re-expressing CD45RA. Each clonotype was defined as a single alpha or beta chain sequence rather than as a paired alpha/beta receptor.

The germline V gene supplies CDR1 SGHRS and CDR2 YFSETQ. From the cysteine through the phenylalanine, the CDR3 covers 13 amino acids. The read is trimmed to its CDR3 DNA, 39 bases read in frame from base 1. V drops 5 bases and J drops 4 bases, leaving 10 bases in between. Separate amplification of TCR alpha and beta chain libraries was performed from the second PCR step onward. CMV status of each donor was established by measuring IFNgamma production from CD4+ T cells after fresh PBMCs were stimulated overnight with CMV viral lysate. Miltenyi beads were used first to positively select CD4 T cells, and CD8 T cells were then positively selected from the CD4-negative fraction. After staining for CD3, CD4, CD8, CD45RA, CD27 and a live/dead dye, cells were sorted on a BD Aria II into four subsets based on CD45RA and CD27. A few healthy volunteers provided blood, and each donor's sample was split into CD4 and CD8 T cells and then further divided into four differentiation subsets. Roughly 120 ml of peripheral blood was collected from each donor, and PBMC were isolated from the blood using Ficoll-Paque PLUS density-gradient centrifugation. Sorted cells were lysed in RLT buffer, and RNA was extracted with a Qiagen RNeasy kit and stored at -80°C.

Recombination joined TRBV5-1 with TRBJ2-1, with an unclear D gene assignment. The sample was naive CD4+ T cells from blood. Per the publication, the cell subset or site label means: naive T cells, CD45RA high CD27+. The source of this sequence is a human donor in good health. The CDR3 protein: CASSYDGYNEQFF. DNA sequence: TGCGCCAGCAGTTACGACGGATACAATGAGCAGTTCTTC.